These 5 T cell receptor beta chains originate from one sample sequenced in a study of CD8+ T cells in alopecia areata. Indicated treatment: oral pan-JAK inhibitor, 5-10 mg twice daily. RNA was extracted and reverse transcribed into cDNA as the sequencing template. Sequencing was performed with immunoSEQ multiplex PCR; in TCRdb, only in-frame clones are kept and a portion is missing. Here the sample spans roughly 100,000 clones, about nine tenths being singletons. Sequenced here: CD8+ T cells sorted from blood, sampled at roughly week 30, from a patient treated with tofacitinib. These receptors were taken from a human donor with alopecia areata.

The chain uses TRBV5-1 and TRBJ1-1, with 8 positions matching TRBD1. V was clipped by 6 bases and J by 5 bases; unmatched bases: 21. The V gene's germline CDR1 is SGHRS and CDR2 YFSETQ. This CDR3 region has 18 residues. The CDR3 DNA reads as TGCGCCAGCAACTCGAGACAGGGGATTTTCCTGAGGGGGACTGAAGCTTTCTTT. Protein: CASNSRQGIFLRGTEAFF.

V gene TRBV6-1 combines with J gene TRBJ2-7; D is possibly TRBD2 (5 bases). With 5 bases removed from V and 2 bases from J, the gap between germline ends came to 10 bases. CDR3 length: 13 residues. The germline CDR1 and CDR2 sequences are MNHNS and SASEGT. CDR3 residues: CASSLRGAYEQYF. The DNA for the CDR3 is TGTGCCAGCAGTCTTCGGGGTGCCTACGAGCAGTACTTC.

This clone has just a few counts. This chain uses TRBV19 with TRBJ2-1; D is uncertain. The CDR3 length is 14 residues. CDR1 and CDR2 from the germline V gene are LNHDA and SQIVND (reference sequence). With 5 bases removed from V and 4 bases from J, the gap between germline ends came to 12 bases. Written as DNA, the CDR3 is TGTGCCAGTAGTCCTTTGGGGTCGTACAATGAGCAGTTCTTC. As protein: CASSPLGSYNEQFF.

The V and J genes are TRBV29-1 and TRBJ2-7; D remains ambiguous. The ends were cut back, 0 bases at V and 1 base at J, with 13 bases in the middle. CDR1 and CDR2 from the germline V gene are SQVTM and ANQGSEA. The CDR3 loop spans 15 amino acids. CDR3 sequence: CSVEDGSGVSYEQYF. The CDR3 DNA reads TGCAGCGTTGAAGATGGGTCAGGAGTATCCTACGAGCAGTACTTC.

The chain links TRBV27 to TRBJ2-3; D is perhaps TRBD2 (7 bases). Germline V gene data show CDR1 as MNHEY and CDR2 as SMNVEV (reference sequence). CDR3 length equals 15 residues. Trimming took 2 bases from V and 2 from J, leaving 11 bases between them. The CDR3 loop is CASSLAGALTDTQYF. CDR3 nucleotide sequence: TGTGCCAGCAGTTTAGCGGGGGCGCTCACAGATACGCAGTATTTT.